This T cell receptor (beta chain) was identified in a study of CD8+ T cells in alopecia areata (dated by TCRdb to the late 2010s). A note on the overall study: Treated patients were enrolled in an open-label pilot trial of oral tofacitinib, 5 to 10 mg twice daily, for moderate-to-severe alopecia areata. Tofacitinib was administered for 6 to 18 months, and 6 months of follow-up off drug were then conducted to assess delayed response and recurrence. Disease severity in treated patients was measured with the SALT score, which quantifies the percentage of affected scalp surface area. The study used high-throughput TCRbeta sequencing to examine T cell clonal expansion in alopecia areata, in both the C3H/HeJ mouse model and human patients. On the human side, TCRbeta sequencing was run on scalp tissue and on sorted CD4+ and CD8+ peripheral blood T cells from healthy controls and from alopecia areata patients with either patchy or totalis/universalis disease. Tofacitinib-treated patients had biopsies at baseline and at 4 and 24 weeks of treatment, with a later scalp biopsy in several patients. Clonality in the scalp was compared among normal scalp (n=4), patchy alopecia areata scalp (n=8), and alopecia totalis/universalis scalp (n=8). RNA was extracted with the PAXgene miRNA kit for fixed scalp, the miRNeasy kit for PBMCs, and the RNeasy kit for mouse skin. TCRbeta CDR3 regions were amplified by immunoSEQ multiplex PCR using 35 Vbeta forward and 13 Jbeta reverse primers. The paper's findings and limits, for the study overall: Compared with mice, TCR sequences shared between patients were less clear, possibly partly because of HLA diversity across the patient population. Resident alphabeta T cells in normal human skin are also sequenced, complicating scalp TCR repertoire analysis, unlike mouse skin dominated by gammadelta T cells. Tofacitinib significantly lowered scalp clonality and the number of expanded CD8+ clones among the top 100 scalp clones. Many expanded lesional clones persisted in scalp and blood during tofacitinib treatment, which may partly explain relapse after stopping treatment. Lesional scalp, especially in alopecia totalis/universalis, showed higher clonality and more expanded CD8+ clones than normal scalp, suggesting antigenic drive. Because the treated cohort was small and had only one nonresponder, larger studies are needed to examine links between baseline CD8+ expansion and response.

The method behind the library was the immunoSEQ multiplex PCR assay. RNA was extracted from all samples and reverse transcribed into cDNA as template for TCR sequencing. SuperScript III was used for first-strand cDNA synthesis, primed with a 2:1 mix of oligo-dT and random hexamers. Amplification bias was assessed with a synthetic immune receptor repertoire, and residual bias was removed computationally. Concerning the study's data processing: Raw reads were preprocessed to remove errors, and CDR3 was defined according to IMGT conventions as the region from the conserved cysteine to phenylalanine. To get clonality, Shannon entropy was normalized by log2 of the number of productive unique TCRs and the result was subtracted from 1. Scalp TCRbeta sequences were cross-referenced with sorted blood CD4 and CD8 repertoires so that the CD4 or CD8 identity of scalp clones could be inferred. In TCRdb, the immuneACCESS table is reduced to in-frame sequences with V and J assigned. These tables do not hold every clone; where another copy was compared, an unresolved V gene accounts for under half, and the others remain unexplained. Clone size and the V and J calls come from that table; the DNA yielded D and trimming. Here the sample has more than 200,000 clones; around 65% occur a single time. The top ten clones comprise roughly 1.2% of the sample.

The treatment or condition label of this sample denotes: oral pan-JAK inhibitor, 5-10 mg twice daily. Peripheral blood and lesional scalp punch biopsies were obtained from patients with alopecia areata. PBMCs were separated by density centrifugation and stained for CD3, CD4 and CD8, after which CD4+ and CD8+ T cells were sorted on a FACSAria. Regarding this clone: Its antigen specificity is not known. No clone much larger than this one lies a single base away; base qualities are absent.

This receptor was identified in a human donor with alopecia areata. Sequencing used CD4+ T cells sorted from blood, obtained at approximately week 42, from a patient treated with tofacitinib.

The CDR3 reads as follows: CASSVFGLNTEAFF. The sequence in DNA is TGTGCCAGCAGCGTATTCGGACTGAACACTGAAGCTTTCTTT. The V and J segments used are TRBV9 and TRBJ1-1; the D gene cannot be resolved reliably. CDR1 and CDR2 were assigned from the germline V gene as SGDLS and YYNGEE. V loses 1 base, J loses 0 bases, and the germline ends lie 7 bases apart. Its CDR3 holds 14 amino acids, cysteine through phenylalanine. Only the CDR3 DNA is retained, 42 bases long and in frame from the first base.